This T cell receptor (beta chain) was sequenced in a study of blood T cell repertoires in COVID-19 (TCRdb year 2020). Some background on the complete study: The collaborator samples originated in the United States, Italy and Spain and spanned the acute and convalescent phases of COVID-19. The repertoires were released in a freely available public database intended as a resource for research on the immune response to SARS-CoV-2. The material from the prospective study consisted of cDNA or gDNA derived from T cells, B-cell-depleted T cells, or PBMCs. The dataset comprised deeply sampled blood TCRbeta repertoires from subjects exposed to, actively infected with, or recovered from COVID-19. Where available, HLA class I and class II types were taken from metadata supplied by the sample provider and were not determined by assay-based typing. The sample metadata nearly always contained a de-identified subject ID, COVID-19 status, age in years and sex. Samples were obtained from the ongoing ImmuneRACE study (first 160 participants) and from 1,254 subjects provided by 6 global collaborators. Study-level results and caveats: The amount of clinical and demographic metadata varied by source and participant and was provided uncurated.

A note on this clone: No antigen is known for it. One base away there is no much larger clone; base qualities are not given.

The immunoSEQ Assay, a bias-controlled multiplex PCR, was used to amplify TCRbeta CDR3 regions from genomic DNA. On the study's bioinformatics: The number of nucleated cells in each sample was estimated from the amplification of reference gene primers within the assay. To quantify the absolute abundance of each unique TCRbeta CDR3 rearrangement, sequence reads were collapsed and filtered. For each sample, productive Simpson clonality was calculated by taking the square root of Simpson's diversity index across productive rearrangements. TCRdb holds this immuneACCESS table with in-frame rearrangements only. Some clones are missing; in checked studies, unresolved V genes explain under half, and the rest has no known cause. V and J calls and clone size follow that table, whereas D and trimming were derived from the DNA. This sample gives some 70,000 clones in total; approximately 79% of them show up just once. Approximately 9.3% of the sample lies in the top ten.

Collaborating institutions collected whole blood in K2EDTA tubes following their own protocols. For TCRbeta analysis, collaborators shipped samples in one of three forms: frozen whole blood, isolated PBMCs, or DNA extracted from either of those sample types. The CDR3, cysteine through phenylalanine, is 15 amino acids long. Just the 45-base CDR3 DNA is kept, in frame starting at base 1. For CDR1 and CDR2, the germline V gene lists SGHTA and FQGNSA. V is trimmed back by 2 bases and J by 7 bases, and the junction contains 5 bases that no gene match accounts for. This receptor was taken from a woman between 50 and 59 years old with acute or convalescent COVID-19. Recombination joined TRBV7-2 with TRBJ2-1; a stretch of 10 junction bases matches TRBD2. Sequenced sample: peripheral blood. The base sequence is TGTGCCAGCAGCTTACTAGCGGGGGCTCAAAATGAGCAGTTCTTC. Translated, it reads CASSLLAGAQNEQFF.